Listed below are T cell receptor beta chains from one sample, sequenced in a study of blood T cell repertoires in COVID-19. Some clones are missing from TCRdb's copy, which holds only in-frame ones; the method was immunoSEQ multiplex PCR. The data show fewer than 250,000 clones, with approximately 80% seen just once and roughly 4.7% held by the top ten. Material: peripheral blood. These receptors were obtained from a woman aged 70 to 79 with acute or convalescent COVID-19. CDR3s include the opening cysteine and the closing phenylalanine or tryptophan. D genes are given only for firm matches. Expanded clones get a size class; other rows say once, few or many, or leave the size out.

size: .; length: 18; D: .; J: TRBJ1-6; V: TRBV11-2; CDR3: CASSLVSGHPGNNSPLHF; DNA: TGTGCCAGCAGCTTAGTCTCCGGCCACCCCGGGAATAATTCACCCCTCCACTTT
size: .; length: 13; D: TRBD1; J: TRBJ2-7; V: TRBV6-4; CDR3: CASSEHRGNEQYF; DNA: TGTGCCAGCAGTGAACACAGGGGGAACGAGCAGTACTTC
size: .; length: 13; D: .; J: TRBJ1-2; V: TRBV6-5; CDR3: CAIAALNNYGYTF; DNA: TGTGCCATAGCTGCCTTGAATAACTATGGCTACACCTTC
size: few; length: 17; D: .; J: TRBJ1-1; V: TRBV4-2; CDR3: CASSQDLQDGGDTEAFF; DNA: TGTGCCAGCAGCCAAGATCTACAGGACGGGGGAGACACTGAAGCTTTCTTT
size: .; length: 15; D: TRBD1; J: TRBJ1-6; V: TRBV5-1; CDR3: CASSQVGQGEGPLHF; DNA: TGCGCCAGCAGCCAAGTGGGACAGGGGGAGGGACCCCTCCACTTT
size: .; length: 15; D: TRBD1; J: TRBJ2-7; V: TRBV7-8; CDR3: CASSPQTGGYYEQYF; DNA: TGTGCCAGCAGCCCCCAAACAGGGGGTTACTACGAGCAGTACTTC
size: .; length: 12; D: .; J: TRBJ1-2; V: TRBV5-4; CDR3: CASSLAGDGYTF; DNA: TGTGCCAGCAGCTTGGCAGGGGATGGCTACACCTTC
size: few; length: 15; D: .; J: TRBJ1-1; V: TRBV14; CDR3: CASSQDSVAGRVAFF; DNA: TGTGCCAGCAGCCAAGACTCGGTGGCGGGCCGCGTAGCTTTCTTT
size: .; length: 15; D: TRBD1; J: TRBJ1-1; V: TRBV4-3; CDR3: CASSQETGINTEAFF; DNA: TGCGCCAGCAGCCAAGAGACAGGGATTAACACTGAAGCTTTCTTT
size: .; length: 18; D: .; J: TRBJ1-6; V: TRBV5-6; CDR3: CASRRRGGNIAYNSPLHF; DNA: TGTGCCAGCAGACGCCGCGGGGGGAACATCGCCTATAATTCACCCCTCCACTTT
size: few; length: 17; D: .; J: TRBJ2-3; V: TRBV7-2; CDR3: CASSRRSWESSTDTQYF; DNA: TGTGCCAGCAGCCGTAGGTCTTGGGAGTCGAGCACAGATACGCAGTATTTT
size: .; length: 13; D: .; J: TRBJ2-1; V: TRBV10-2; CDR3: CASSETRRPRWFF; DNA: TGCGCCAGCAGTGAGACTAGGCGCCCGCGGTGGTTCTTC
size: .; length: 16; D: .; J: TRBJ1-2; V: TRBV24-1; CDR3: CATTRGFVTCSYGYTF; DNA: TGTGCCACCACACGCGGCTTTGTGACCTGTAGCTATGGCTACACCTTC
size: .; length: 14; D: TRBD1; J: TRBJ1-2; V: TRBV7-2; CDR3: CASSLDRAAYGYTF; DNA: TGTGCCAGCAGCCTGGACAGGGCTGCCTATGGCTACACCTTC
size: .; length: 13; D: .; J: TRBJ1-2; V: TRBV30; CDR3: CAWSKGRPYGYTF; DNA: TGTGCCTGGAGTAAGGGGCGGCCCTATGGCTACACCTTC
size: .; length: 13; D: .; J: TRBJ1-4; V: TRBV30; CDR3: CAWSREGVEKLFF; DNA: TGTGCCTGGAGTCGGGAGGGGGTAGAAAAACTGTTTTTT
size: .; length: 15; D: .; J: TRBJ1-4; V: TRBV7-2; CDR3: CASSLVTAPNEKLFF; DNA: TGTGCCAGCAGCTTAGTGACAGCCCCGAATGAAAAACTGTTTTTT
size: .; length: 15; D: .; J: TRBJ2-2; V: TRBV5-1; CDR3: CASSLGRSDTGELFF; DNA: TGCGCCAGCAGCTTGGGTCGCAGTGACACCGGGGAGCTGTTTTTT
size: few; length: 15; D: .; J: TRBJ1-3; V: TRBV3-1/TRBV3-2; CDR3: CASSLQGGVGNTIYF; DNA: TGTGCCAGCAGCCTCCAGGGAGGGGTCGGAAACACCATATATTTT
size: .; length: 13; D: .; J: TRBJ2-2; V: TRBV3-1/TRBV3-2; CDR3: CASRLTRAGELFF; DNA: TGTGCCAGCAGACTCACTAGGGCCGGGGAGCTGTTTTTT
size: .; length: 15; D: .; J: TRBJ1-3; V: TRBV18; CDR3: CASSPGEHPGNTIYF; DNA: TGTGCCAGCTCACCTGGAGAGCACCCTGGAAACACCATATATTTT
size: .; length: 13; D: .; J: TRBJ1-2; V: TRBV12-3/TRBV12-4; CDR3: CASAPNRAHGYTF; DNA: TGTGCCAGCGCACCGAACAGGGCCCATGGCTACACCTTC
size: once; length: 13; D: TRBD2; J: TRBJ2-1; V: TRBV12-3/TRBV12-4; CDR3: CASINPGGNEQFF; DNA: TGTGCCAGCATAAACCCGGGGGGAAATGAGCAGTTCTTC
size: once; length: 15; D: TRBD2; J: TRBJ2-3; V: TRBV5-1; CDR3: CASSFASGNTDTQYF; DNA: TGCGCCAGCAGCTTTGCTAGCGGAAACACAGATACGCAGTATTTT
size: .; length: 13; D: .; J: TRBJ1-3; V: TRBV11-2; CDR3: CASSLLSGNTIYF; DNA: TGTGCCAGCAGCTTACTCTCTGGAAACACCATATATTTT
size: .; length: 18; D: TRBD2; J: TRBJ2-1; V: TRBV7-2; CDR3: CASSLTSGGKISYNEQFF; DNA: TGTGCCAGCAGCTTAACCAGCGGGGGGAAGATTTCCTACAATGAGCAGTTCTTC
size: .; length: 19; D: .; J: TRBJ1-4; V: TRBV12-5; CDR3: CASGLVLGAGRPVGEKLFF; DNA: TGTGCTAGTGGTTTGGTACTGGGGGCTGGCAGGCCAGTGGGAGAAAAACTGTTTTTT
size: .; length: 14; D: .; J: TRBJ1-6; V: TRBV19; CDR3: CASSIKTVNSPLHF; DNA: TGTGCCAGTAGTATCAAGACAGTTAATTCACCCCTCCACTTT
size: once; length: 14; D: .; J: TRBJ2-4; V: TRBV6-6; CDR3: CASSSTRGEAIQYF; DNA: TGTGCCAGCAGTTCCACTAGAGGGGAGGCCATTCAGTACTTC
size: .; length: 12; D: .; J: TRBJ1-2; V: TRBV24-1; CDR3: CATSDPGYGYTF; DNA: TGTGCCACCAGTGACCCCGGCTATGGCTACACCTTC
size: .; length: 12; D: TRBD1; J: TRBJ2-7; V: TRBV30; CDR3: CAATGGRYEQYF; DNA: TGTGCCGCGACAGGGGGCCGGTATGAGCAGTACTTC
size: .; length: 15; D: TRBD1; J: TRBJ1-5; V: TRBV7-2; CDR3: CASSLAQGWIQPQHF; DNA: TGTGCCAGCAGCTTAGCACAGGGGTGGATTCAGCCCCAGCATTTT
size: .; length: 14; D: TRBD1; J: TRBJ2-5; V: TRBV3-1/TRBV3-2; CDR3: CASSQTGGQETQYF; DNA: TGTGCCAGCAGCCAGACAGGGGGCCAAGAGACCCAGTACTTC
size: .; length: 15; D: TRBD1; J: TRBJ2-7; V: TRBV6-5; CDR3: CASSPTGAGSYEQYF; DNA: TGTGCCAGCAGCCCGACAGGGGCCGGTTCCTACGAGCAGTACTTC
size: .; length: 15; D: .; J: TRBJ1-1; V: TRBV11-2; CDR3: CASSLFGSVNTEAFF; DNA: TGTGCCAGCAGCTTATTTGGCAGTGTGAACACTGAAGCTTTCTTT
size: once; length: 14; D: .; J: TRBJ2-3; V: TRBV4-1; CDR3: CASSQDWRRNTQYF; DNA: TGCGCCAGCAGCCAAGATTGGAGAAGAAATACGCAGTATTTT
size: .; length: 15; D: .; J: TRBJ1-1; V: TRBV10-1; CDR3: CASSERRQANTEAFF; DNA: TGCGCCAGCAGTGAGCGCCGACAGGCGAACACTGAAGCTTTCTTT
size: .; length: 24; D: TRBD2; J: TRBJ2-3; V: TRBV4-2; CDR3: CASSQGLAGGRLPESGSSTDTQYF; DNA: TGTGCCAGCAGCCAAGGACTAGCGGGGGGCCGACTCCCCGAGTCCGGATCTAGCACAGATACGCAGTATTTT
size: .; length: 15; D: TRBD1; J: TRBJ2-2; V: TRBV2; CDR3: CASSEPGGAAGELFF; DNA: TGTGCCAGCAGTGAACCAGGGGGCGCAGCCGGGGAGCTGTTTTTT
size: .; length: 18; D: TRBD2; J: TRBJ2-2; V: TRBV7-8; CDR3: CASSRWRGDYANTGELFF; DNA: TGTGCCAGCAGCCGTTGGCGGGGGGACTACGCGAACACCGGGGAGCTGTTTTTT
size: once; length: 14; D: TRBD1; J: TRBJ2-7; V: TRBV6-6; CDR3: CASSSYRGLDEQYF; DNA: TGTGCCAGCAGCTCGTACAGGGGCCTTGACGAGCAGTACTTC
size: .; length: 15; D: .; J: TRBJ1-3; V: TRBV6-1; CDR3: CASSEARGGRNTIYF; DNA: TGTGCCAGCAGTGAAGCAAGGGGAGGCAGAAACACCATATATTTT